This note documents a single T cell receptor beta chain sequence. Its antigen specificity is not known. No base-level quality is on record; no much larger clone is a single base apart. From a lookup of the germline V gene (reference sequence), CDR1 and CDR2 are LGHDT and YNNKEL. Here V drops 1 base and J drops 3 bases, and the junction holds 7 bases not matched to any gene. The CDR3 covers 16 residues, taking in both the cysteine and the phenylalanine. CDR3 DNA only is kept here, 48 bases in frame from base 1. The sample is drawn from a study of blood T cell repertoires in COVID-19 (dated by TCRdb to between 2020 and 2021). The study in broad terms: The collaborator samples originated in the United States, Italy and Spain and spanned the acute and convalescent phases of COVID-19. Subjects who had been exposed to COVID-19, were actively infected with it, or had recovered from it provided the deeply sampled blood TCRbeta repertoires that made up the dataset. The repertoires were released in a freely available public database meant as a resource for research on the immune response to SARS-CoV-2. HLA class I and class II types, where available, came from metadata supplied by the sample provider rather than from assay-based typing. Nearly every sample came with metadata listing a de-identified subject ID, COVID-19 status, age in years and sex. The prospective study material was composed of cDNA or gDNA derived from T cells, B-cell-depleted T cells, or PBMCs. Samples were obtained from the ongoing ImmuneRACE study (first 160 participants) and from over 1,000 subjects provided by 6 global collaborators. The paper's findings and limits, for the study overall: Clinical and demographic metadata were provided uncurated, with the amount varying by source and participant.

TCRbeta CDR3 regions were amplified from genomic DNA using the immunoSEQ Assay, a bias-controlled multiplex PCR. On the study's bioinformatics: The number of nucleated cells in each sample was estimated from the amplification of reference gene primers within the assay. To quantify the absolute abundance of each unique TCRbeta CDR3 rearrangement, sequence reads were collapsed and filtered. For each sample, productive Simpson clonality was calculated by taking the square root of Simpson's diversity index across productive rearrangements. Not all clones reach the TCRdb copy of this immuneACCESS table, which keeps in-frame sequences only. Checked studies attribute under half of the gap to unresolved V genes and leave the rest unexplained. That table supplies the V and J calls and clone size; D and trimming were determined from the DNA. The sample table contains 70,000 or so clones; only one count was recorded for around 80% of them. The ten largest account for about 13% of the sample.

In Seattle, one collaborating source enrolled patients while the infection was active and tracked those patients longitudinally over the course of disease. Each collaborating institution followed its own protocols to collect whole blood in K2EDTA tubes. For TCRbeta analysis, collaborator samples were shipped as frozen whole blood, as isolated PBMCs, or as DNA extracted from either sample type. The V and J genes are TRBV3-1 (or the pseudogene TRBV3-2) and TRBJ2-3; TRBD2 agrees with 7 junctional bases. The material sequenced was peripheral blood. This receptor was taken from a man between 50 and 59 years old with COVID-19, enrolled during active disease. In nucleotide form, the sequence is TGTGCCAGCAGCCAAGGCGCGGGAGTTGGGACAGATACGCAGTATTTT. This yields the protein CASSQGAGVGTDTQYF.